The 19 T cell receptor beta chains below come from one sample, sequenced in a study of blood T cells in healthy people across ages. A J-beta primer mix and a sample-barcoded 5' primer were used in a second PCR of about 7 to 12 cycles. MiXCR was run by TCRdb on the 5' RACE reads, yielding one entry per CDR3 protein. Among around 780,000 distinct CDR3 sequences listed, more than 50% were seen once. Input material: blood. All receptors derive from a man aged 40-55 years in good health.

This clonotype showed up just a few times. V usage is TRBV29-1 and J usage is TRBJ1-2; no definite D call. The CDR3 has 12 amino acids. V shed 3 bases and J shed 4 bases, with 9 bases lying between them. Germline V gives CDR1 SQVTM, CDR2 ANQGSEA. CDR3 sequence (DNA): TGCAGCGTTGATCAAGGACCCTATGGCTACACCTTC. Protein sequence: CSVDQGPYGYTF. The whole variable domain, remainder taken from reference TRBV29-1 and TRBJ1-2, is SAVISQKPSRDICQRGTSLTIQCQVDSQVTMMFWYRQQPGQSLTLIATANQGSEATYESGFVIDKFPISRPNLTFSTLTVSNMSPEDSSIYLCSVDQGPYGYTFGSGTRLTVV.

The V call is TRBV9, the J call TRBJ1-2, with a tentative D call TRBD1 (5 bases). Germline-derived CDR1 and CDR2 are SGDLS and YYNGEE. The CDR3 has 14 amino acids. V lost 0 bases and J lost 4, with 10 bases in between. The CDR3 DNA reads TGTGCCAGCAGCGTAGTACCCGACAGCTATGGCTACACCTTC. Residues: CASSVVPDSYGYTF. The complete variable domain, with remaining parts taken from reference TRBV9 and TRBJ1-2, reads DSGVTQTPKHLITATGQRVTLRCSPRSGDLSVYWYQQSLDQGLQFLIQYYNGEERAKGNILERFSAQQFPDLHSELNLSSLELGDSALYFCASSVVPDSYGYTFGSGTRLTVV.

The V gene is TRBV12-3 or TRBV12-4, the J gene TRBJ2-7, with TRBD1 identical over 10 bases. V dropped 2 bases and J dropped 4; count of bases not matched to a gene: 5. The CDR3 totals 15 residues. CDR3 loop: CASSLWGQGFYEQYF. CDR3 coding DNA: TGTGCCAGCAGTTTATGGGGACAGGGGTTTTACGAGCAGTACTTC.

This clonotype turned up a few times. The chain combines TRBV6-5 with TRBJ2-7, with D perhaps matching TRBD2 (5 bases). This CDR3 contains 14 residues. CDR1 is MNHEY and CDR2 is SVGAGI in the germline V gene. V was cut by 6 bases and J by 2 bases, with 14 bases left in between. CDR3 sequence (DNA): TGTGCCAGCAGCCTTCGGACTGCGACCTACGAGCAGTACTTC. As protein: CASSLRTATYEQYF.

This clonotype was picked up a small number of times. The chain employs TRBV4-3 and TRBJ2-3; D is perhaps TRBD2 (6 bases). The CDR3 runs 17 residues. Per the germline V gene, CDR1 is LGHNA and CDR2 is YSLEER. The ends were cut back, 4 bases at V and 2 bases at J, with 19 bases in the middle. The CDR3 DNA sequence: TGCGCCAGCAGCCCGAGAAGGAGCGGGCCCCTCACAGATACGCAGTATTTT. It encodes CASSPRRSGPLTDTQYF.

The chain combines TRBV29-1 with TRBJ2-5; TRBD1 aligns across 7 bases. Germline CDR1 and CDR2: SQVTM and ANQGSEA. The CDR3 sequence is 13 residues long. Losses at the gene ends were 4 bases for V and 1 base for J; bases not matched to a gene: 3. CDR3 amino acids: CSVARDSQETQYF. CDR3 in DNA: TGCAGCGTTGCCAGGGACAGCCAAGAGACCCAGTACTTC.

This sequence joins TRBV7-2 and TRBJ2-5; 8 nucleotides align to TRBD1. This CDR3 is built from 16 residues. V gave up 5 bases and J gave up 5 bases; unmatched junction bases: 13. Germline V lookup: CDR1 SGHTA, CDR2 FQGNSA. DNA of the CDR3: TGTGCCAGCAGCCCAGCCCCCCAGACAGGGGCTGAGACCCAGTACTTC. Translation: CASSPAPQTGAETQYF. Full variable domain (rest looked up from reference TRBV7-2 and TRBJ2-5): GAGVSQSPSNKVTEKGKDVELRCDPISGHTALYWYRQSLGQGLEFLIYFQGNSAPDKSGLPSDRFSAERTGGSVSTLTIQRTQQEDSAVYLCASSPAPQTGAETQYFGPGTRLLVL.

CDR3 DNA sequence: TGTGCCAGCAGTGGAGAGATGGAATTTCGCTACAATGAGCAGTTCTTC. It codes for CASSGEMEFRYNEQFF. J is TRBJ2-1 and V is TRBV6-1, with D uncertain. This CDR3 is 16 amino acids long. Trimming pared 4 bases from V and 3 bases from J, leaving 16 bases between. Germline CDR1 MNHNS, CDR2 SASEGT.

This clonotype was recorded a few times. The chain uses TRBV24-1 and TRBJ2-5, with TRBD1 matching over 7 bases. Trimming removed 3 bases from V and 1 base from J; junction bases left unmatched: 1. The CDR3 covers 14 residues. CDR1 and CDR2 (germline): KGHDR, SFDVKD. CDR3 nucleotide sequence: TGTGCCACCAGTGATCGGACAGGCCAAGAGACCCAGTACTTC. This codes for CATSDRTGQETQYF.

The chain has TRBV24-1 and TRBJ2-3, with TRBD2 identical over 13 bases. V shed 10 bases, J shed 5 bases, and the junction held 2 bases outside the gene matches. CDR1 and CDR2 (germline): KGHDR, SFDVKD. The CDR3 is 13 amino acids. CDR3: CATGTSGKDTQYF. The DNA of the CDR3 is TGTGCCACTGGGACTAGCGGGAAAGATACGCAGTATTTT.

This clonotype was seen a handful of times. CDR3 sequence (DNA): TGCGCCAGCAGGCCTAGCGGGGGGCCTTACAATGAGCAGTTCTTC. It translates to CASRPSGGPYNEQFF. V and J are TRBV5-1 and TRBJ2-1, with 11 bases matching TRBD2. CDR1 and CDR2 (germline): SGHRS, YFSETQ. With V trimmed by 5 bases and J by 4 bases, 5 bases remained unmatched. The CDR3 totals 15 residues. Full variable domain (outside the CDR3, taken from reference TRBV5-1 and TRBJ2-1): KAGVTQTPRYLIKTRGQQVTLSCSPISGHRSVSWYQQTPGQGLQFLFEYFSETQRNKGNFPGRFSGRQFSNSRSEMNVSTLELGDSALYLCASRPSGGPYNEQFFGPGTRLTVL.

The CDR3 spells CASSKEHRTGDIDEQFF. CDR3 nucleotides: TGCGCCAGCAGCAAGGAGCACCGGACAGGGGACATCGATGAGCAGTTCTTC. The V and J genes are TRBV5-1 and TRBJ2-1; 9 nucleotides line up with TRBD1. CDR1 SGHRS and CDR2 YFSETQ come from the germline V gene. This CDR3 contains 17 residues. V was pared by 4 bases and J by 8 bases, with 16 bases of the junction left unmatched.

As regards this clonotype: Since a much larger clone is just one base distant, this may be a read error. The gene calls are TRBV5-1 and TRBJ2-3; unclear D gene. The germline V and J ends were trimmed by 4 bases and 0 bases, with 9 bases remaining between them. The CDR3 consists of 14 residues. Germline V gene data show CDR1 as SGHRS and CDR2 as YFSETQ. In DNA, the CDR3 is TGCGCCAGCAGCGTGGAACAGAGCACAGATACGCAGTATTTT. Its protein is CASSVEQSTDTQYF.

To note about this clonotype: At one boundary the junction diverges from the germline segment, which might be a read error. V and J are TRBV20-1 and TRBJ1-2; D unresolved. The CDR3 loop spans 13 amino acids. Germline CDR1 DFQATT, CDR2 SNEGSKA (reference sequence). CDR3 nucleotides: TGCGGTGCTATGTCCAGTTCAGGCTATGGCTACACCTTC. Residues: CGAMSSSGYGYTF.

This chain links TRBV7-2 with TRBJ1-2; the D is unclear. The CDR3 covers 13 residues. Deletions cut 5 bases from V and 8 bases from J, with 15 bases between. Per germline, CDR1 SGHTA and CDR2 FQGNSA. The CDR3 loop is CASSVIVPPGYTF. DNA for the CDR3: TGTGCCAGCAGCGTAATAGTACCTCCAGGCTACACCTTC.

This clonotype appeared a few times. The V and J genes are TRBV29-1 and TRBJ1-2; the D is unclear. The CDR3 consists of 12 residues. Germline values: CDR1 SQVTM, CDR2 ANQGSEA. Trimming removed 1 base from V and 3 bases from J, with 6 bases in between. The CDR3 region is CSVEGLDYGYTF. The DNA of the CDR3 is TGCAGCGTTGAAGGGCTGGACTATGGCTACACCTTC. Based on the CDR3 plus reference TRBV29-1 and TRBJ1-2, the full variable domain is SAVISQKPSRDICQRGTSLTIQCQVDSQVTMMFWYRQQPGQSLTLIATANQGSEATYESGFVIDKFPISRPNLTFSTLTVSNMSPEDSSIYLCSVEGLDYGYTFGSGTRLTVV.

Only one count was recorded for this clonotype. This chain uses TRBV28 with TRBJ2-2; D gene uncertain. The germline V gene has CDR1 MDHEN and CDR2 SYDVKM. The CDR3 runs 13 residues. V lost 10 bases and J lost 0, with 9 bases in between. CDR3 region: CATPHPNTGELFF. In DNA form, the CDR3 reads TGTGCCACCCCACATCCGAACACCGGGGAGCTGTTTTTT.

J is TRBJ2-7 and V is TRBV14, with 13 bases aligning to TRBD2. V shed 4 bases and J 7 bases; nucleotides not matched to a gene: 10. CDR3 length: 16 amino acids. Looked up from germline, CDR1 is SGHDN and CDR2 is FVKESK. The CDR3 DNA reads TGTGCCAGCAGCCTATGGACTAGCGGGAGTCAGGCTGAGCAGTACTTC. Protein: CASSLWTSGSQAEQYF.

V and J are TRBV27 and TRBJ1-2; D perhaps matches TRBD1 (5 bases). The CDR3 loop spans 13 amino acids. Trimming removed 5 bases at V and 4 bases at J, with 11 bases between. CDR1 is MNHEY and CDR2 is SMNVEV in the germline V gene (reference sequence). CDR3 DNA sequence: TGTGCCAGCAGTCAGACAGTTCTCTATGGCTACACCTTC. Its translation: CASSQTVLYGYTF.